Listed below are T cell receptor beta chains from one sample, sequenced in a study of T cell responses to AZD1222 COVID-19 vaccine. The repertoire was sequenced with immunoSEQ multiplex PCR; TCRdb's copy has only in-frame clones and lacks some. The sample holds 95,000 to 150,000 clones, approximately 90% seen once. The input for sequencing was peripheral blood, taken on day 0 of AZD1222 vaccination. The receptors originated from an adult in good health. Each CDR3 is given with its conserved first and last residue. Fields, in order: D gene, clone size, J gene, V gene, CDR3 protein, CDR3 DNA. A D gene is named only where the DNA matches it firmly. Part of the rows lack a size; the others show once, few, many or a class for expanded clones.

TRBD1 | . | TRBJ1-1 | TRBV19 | CASSMRTTGALF | TGTGCCAGTAGTATGCGGACGACAGGGGCACTATTT
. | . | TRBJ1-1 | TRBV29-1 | CSVEESAPKAFF | TGCAGCGTTGAGGAGTCGGCACCCAAAGCTTTCTTT
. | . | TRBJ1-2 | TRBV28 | CASIPPLGRNGGYTF | TGTGCCAGCATTCCACCCCTCGGTCGCAATGGGGGCTACACCTTC
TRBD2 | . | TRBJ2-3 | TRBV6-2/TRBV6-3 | CASSYEGLAGFGEQYF | TGTGCCAGCAGTTACGAGGGACTAGCGGGGTTCGGAGAGCAGTATTTT
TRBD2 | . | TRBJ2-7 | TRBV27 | CASRRGGTSGDIYEQYF | TGTGCCAGCAGAAGAGGAGGGACTAGCGGGGATATTTACGAGCAGTACTTC
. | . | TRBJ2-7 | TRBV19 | CASSEQTGTGYEQYF | TGTGCCAGTAGTGAACAGACAGGAACAGGCTACGAGCAGTACTTC
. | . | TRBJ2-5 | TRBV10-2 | CASGVTYQETQYF | TGCGCCAGCGGGGTGACCTACCAAGAGACCCAGTACTTC
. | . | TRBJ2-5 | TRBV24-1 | CATSDFFGETQYF | TGTGCCACCAGTGATTTCTTCGGCGAGACCCAGTACTTC
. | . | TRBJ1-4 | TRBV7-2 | CASSLVNYRIATNEKLFF | TGTGCCAGCAGCTTAGTGAACTACCGGATCGCAACTAATGAAAAACTGTTTTTT
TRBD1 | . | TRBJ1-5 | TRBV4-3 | CASSQVKTGDQPQHF | TGCGCCAGCAGCCAGGTAAAGACAGGGGATCAGCCCCAGCATTTT
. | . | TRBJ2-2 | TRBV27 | CASRPGQFGELFF | TGTGCCAGCAGACCAGGACAGTTCGGGGAGCTGTTTTTT
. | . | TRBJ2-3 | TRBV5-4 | CASSWGRGTSTDTQYF | TGTGCCAGCAGCTGGGGGCGGGGGACTAGCACAGATACGCAGTATTTT
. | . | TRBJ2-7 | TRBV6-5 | CASSRYRAYEQYF | TGTGCCAGCAGCCGATACAGGGCCTACGAGCAGTACTTC
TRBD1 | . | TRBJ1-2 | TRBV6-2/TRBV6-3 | CASSYFSPGTGISGYTF | TGTGCCAGCAGTTACTTTAGTCCCGGGACAGGGATCAGTGGCTACACCTTC
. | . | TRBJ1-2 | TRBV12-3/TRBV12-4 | CASNPPGPYGYTF | TGTGCCAGCAACCCCCCGGGGCCCTATGGCTACACCTTC
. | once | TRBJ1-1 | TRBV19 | CATDGRLRGGNTEAFF | TGTGCCACCGACGGGAGGCTCCGCGGGGGGAACACTGAAGCTTTCTTT
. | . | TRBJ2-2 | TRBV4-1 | CASSQGFGRSTGELFF | TGCGCCAGCAGCCAAGGGTTCGGGAGATCCACCGGGGAGCTGTTTTTT
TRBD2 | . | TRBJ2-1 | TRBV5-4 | CASIRSGGSSYNEQFF | TGTGCCAGCATCCGAAGCGGGGGGAGCTCCTACAATGAGCAGTTCTTC
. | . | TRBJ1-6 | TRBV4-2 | CASSQVSGSSYNSPLHF | TGTGCCAGCAGCCAAGTTAGCGGGAGCTCCTATAATTCACCCCTCCACTTT
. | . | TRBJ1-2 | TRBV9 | CASSGGRMNYGYTF | TGTGCCAGCAGCGGAGGACGGATGAACTATGGCTACACCTTC
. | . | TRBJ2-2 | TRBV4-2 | CASSQGVANTGELFF | TGTGCCAGCAGCCAAGGGGTGGCGAACACCGGGGAGCTGTTTTTT
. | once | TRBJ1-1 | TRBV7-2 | CASSTSGMHTEAFF | TGTGCCAGCAGCACGTCGGGGATGCACACTGAAGCTTTCTTT
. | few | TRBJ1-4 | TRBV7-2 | CASSLVVGKNEKLFF | TGTGCCAGCAGCTTAGTCGTAGGGAAAAATGAAAAACTGTTTTTT
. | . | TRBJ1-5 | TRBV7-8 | CASSLGNRPNQPQHF | TGTGCCAGCAGCTTAGGTAACCGCCCTAATCAGCCCCAGCATTTT
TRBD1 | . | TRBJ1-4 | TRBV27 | CASSPTGTGVVNEKLFF | TGTGCCAGCAGTCCGACCGGTACAGGGGTGGTCAATGAAAAACTGTTTTTT
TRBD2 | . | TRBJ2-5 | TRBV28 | CASSGGGAVETQYF | TGTGCCAGCAGTGGGGGAGGGGCGGTCGAGACCCAGTACTTC
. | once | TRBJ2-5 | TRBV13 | CASSRGPETQYF | TGTGCCAGCAGCCGGGGACCTGAGACCCAGTACTTC
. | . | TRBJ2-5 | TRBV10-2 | CASSEASGQETQYF | TGCGCCAGCAGTGAAGCGTCAGGCCAAGAGACCCAGTACTTC
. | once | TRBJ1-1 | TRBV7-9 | CASSSPPSNTEAFF | TGTGCCAGCAGCTCCCCCCCGTCGAACACTGAAGCTTTCTTT